Below, 20 T cell receptor beta chains from the same sample are listed, as sequenced in a study of shared clonotypes between healthy human individuals. As defined, naive CD8 cells were CD45RO-negative and positively selected for CCR7, with terminally differentiated effector memory CD45RA+ cells excluded. TCRdb's table, derived via immunoSEQ multiplex PCR, lists solely in-frame clones and lacks some. The sample lists some 2.1 million clones; approximately 94% were seen once. Sequenced material: naive CD8+ T cells sorted from blood. The receptors were sampled from a man younger than 30 in good health.

The V gene is TRBV28, the J gene TRBJ2-7; D is perhaps TRBD2 (5 bases). Germline CDR1 and CDR2: MDHEN and SYDVKM. The CDR3 runs 13 residues. V lost 7 bases and J lost 7, with 17 bases in between. The CDR3 reads CASTSIERGEQYF. CDR3 DNA: TGTGCCAGCACCTCCATCGAACGGGGAGAGCAGTACTTC.

Notes on this clone: Other DNA sequences in the sample encode the same CDR3. V is TRBV4-1 and J is TRBJ1-1, with 10 bases aligning to TRBD1. The trim removed 4 bases at V and 4 bases at J, leaving 6 bases unmatched. The CDR3 spans 15 residues. Germline lookup yields CDR1 MGHRA and CDR2 YSYEKL. The DNA of the CDR3 is TGCGCCAGCAGCCCTCGGACAGGGGGAATCACTGAAGCTTTCTTT. Its protein product is CASSPRTGGITEAFF.

This clone showed up just once. This rearrangement joins TRBV5-6 to TRBJ2-1; perhaps TRBD2 as D (6 bases). The V gene lost 4 bases and the J gene lost 5 bases, with 19 bases spanning the gap. Germline V lookup: CDR1 SGHDT, CDR2 YYEEEE. The CDR3 runs to 16 residues. The CDR3 DNA sequence: TGTGCCAGCAGCCCGGAGTTATATCGGGAGCACAATGAGCAGTTCTTC. This gives the protein CASSPELYREHNEQFF.

The rearrangement joins TRBV13 to TRBJ1-1; the D is unclear. V shed 5 bases and J shed 4 bases, with 11 bases lying between them. CDR3 length: 13 amino acids. Germline V gene lookup returns CDR1 PRHDT and CDR2 FYEKMQ (reference sequence). The CDR3 bases are TGTGCCAGCAGCCCCAGACATGCCACTGAAGCTTTCTTT. It is translated as CASSPRHATEAFF. The variable domain in full, completed from reference TRBV13 and TRBJ1-1, reads AAGVIQSPRHLIKEKRETATLKCYPIPRHDTVYWYQQGPGQDPQFLISFYEKMQSDKGSIPDRFSAQQFSDYHSELNMSSLELGDSALYFCASSPRHATEAFFGQGTRLTVV.

This clone has just one count. The chain joins TRBV4-3 to TRBJ2-2; TRBD2 is a possible D gene (6 bases). V was clipped by 3 bases and J by 7 bases, with 12 bases between them. The CDR3 has 14 residues. CDR1 is LGHNA, CDR2 YSLEER, per germline. The CDR3 DNA reads as TGCGCCAGCAGCCATCGACTAGTGAACGGGGAGCTGTTTTTT. It yields the protein CASSHRLVNGELFF.

This chain connects TRBV12-1 to TRBJ2-1; the D call TRBD2 from the table was never checked on the DNA. TRBV12-1 counts as a pseudogene. CDR3 length: 16 amino acids. CDR3 in DNA: TGTGCCAGCAGCTTGGTACTACCATCCTCCTACAATGAGCAGTTCTTC. Amino acids: CASSLVLPSSYNEQFF.

This rearrangement joins TRBV9 to TRBJ1-2, with 8 bases identical to TRBD1. Trimming took 4 bases from V and 2 from J; bases not matched to a gene: 7. The CDR3 is made up of 15 amino acids. Germline V CDR1 and CDR2: SGDLS, YYNGEE. CDR3 nucleotides: TGTGCCAGCAGCACCGGACAGGGAGGCAACTATGGCTACACCTTC. Translating it yields CASSTGQGGNYGYTF.

Of note for this clone: The junction does not match germline at one end; this may be a read error. The chain employs TRBV29-1 and TRBJ1-2; 7 bases fit TRBD1. In germline, CDR1 is SQVTM, CDR2 ANQGSEA. The CDR3 is made up of 12 amino acids. The DNA of the CDR3 is TGCAGCGTCGAAGGGGGCGCCGATGGCTACACCTTC. Protein sequence: CSVEGGADGYTF.

The CDR3 bases are TGTGCCAGCAGCTTGGACAGGATTGATGAGCAGTTCTTC. This encodes CASSLDRIDEQFF. This chain links TRBV5-6 with TRBJ2-1; tentatively, D is TRBD1 (5 bases). The CDR3 covers 13 residues. Germline CDR1 SGHDT, CDR2 YYEEEE. The V end was cut by 0 bases, the J end by 8 bases, with 9 bases between.

The chain uses TRBV4-2 and TRBJ1-5, with D perhaps TRBD1 (6 bases). The germline V and J ends were trimmed by 0 bases and 3 bases, with 12 bases remaining between them. The CDR3 is 16 residues long. Germline lookup yields CDR1 LGHNA and CDR2 YNFKEQ. CDR3 nucleotides: TGTGCCAGCAGCCAAGAATTGTGGGGGCCCAATCAGCCCCAGCATTTT. Protein product: CASSQELWGPNQPQHF.

This rearrangement joins TRBV9 to TRBJ1-4; 8 positions match TRBD1. The trim removed 4 bases at V and 0 bases at J, leaving 8 bases unmatched. CDR3 length equals 17 residues. Germline lookup yields CDR1 SGDLS and CDR2 YYNGEE. The CDR3 coding sequence is TGTGCCAGCAGCACGCGGACAGGGTCTACAACTAATGAAAAACTGTTTTTT. Translated: CASSTRTGSTTNEKLFF.

The chain employs TRBV28 and TRBJ2-3; weak D call: TRBD2 (6 bases). The V end lost 3 bases, the J end lost 6 bases, and 19 bases lay between the germline ends. This CDR3 region has 16 residues. The V gene's germline CDR1 is MDHEN and CDR2 SYDVKM. This chain's CDR3 is CASSFPTGGLPDTQYF. CDR3 bases: TGTGCCAGCAGTTTTCCCACCGGGGGACTTCCGGATACGCAGTATTTT.

This clone was recorded once. The chain carries TRBV30 and TRBJ1-2; D remains unclear. Deletions cut 5 bases from V and 5 bases from J, with 12 bases between. This CDR3 has 12 residues. Germline CDR1 and CDR2: GTSNPN and SVGIG (reference sequence). CDR3 nucleotide sequence: TGTGCCTGGGCCCAACAGCTTTATGGCTACACCTTC. Its protein product is CAWAQQLYGYTF.

Details on this clone: This sample includes further DNA sequences coding for the same CDR3. This chain connects TRBV27 to TRBJ2-3, with a possible D match to TRBD2 (5 bases). V was pared by 3 bases and J by 2 bases, with 6 bases between. The CDR3 runs to 13 residues. Germline assignment: CDR1 MNHEY and CDR2 SMNVEV (reference sequence). As DNA, the CDR3 is TGTGCCAGCAGTTTGCTAGCCACAGATACGCAGTATTTT. It yields the protein CASSLLATDTQYF.

The chain links TRBV5-5 to TRBJ2-1; D may match TRBD1 or TRBD2 (5 bases each). The CDR3 sequence is 15 residues long. Germline lookup yields CDR1 SGHKS and CDR2 YYEKEE (reference sequence). Trimming cost V 2 bases and J 4 bases, with 13 bases left between them. The DNA of the CDR3 is TGTGCCAGCAGCTTCGGGGCAAGCGCGTACAATGAGCAGTTCTTC. Translation: CASSFGASAYNEQFF.

The chain carries TRBV5-1 and TRBJ2-1; D call uncertain. CDR1 SGHRS and CDR2 YFSETQ come from the germline V gene. V lost 0 bases to trimming and J lost 3 bases, with 10 bases between them. There are 15 residues in the CDR3. As DNA, the CDR3 is TGCGCCAGCAGCTTGGAACCCGCAGACTACAATGAGCAGTTCTTC. Protein: CASSLEPADYNEQFF.

As concerns this clone: One end of the junction varies from germline; a read error may be responsible. This CDR3 is CASSFTRTAYEKYF. The CDR3 region has the DNA TGTGCCAGCAGTTTTACTCGGACAGCCTACGAGAAGTACTTC. The chain has TRBV28 and TRBJ2-7; perhaps TRBD1 as D (6 bases). The CDR3 is made up of 14 amino acids. Per the germline V gene, CDR1 is MDHEN and CDR2 is SYDVKM.

V and J are TRBV2 and TRBJ2-3; no firm D call. The germline gives CDR1 SNHLY, CDR2 FYNNEI. V was clipped by 7 bases and J by 0 bases, with 11 bases between them. The CDR3 spans 14 residues. The CDR3 is CASNIGSSTDTQYF. The CDR3, as DNA: TGTGCCAGCAATATAGGGTCTAGCACAGATACGCAGTATTTT.

This rearrangement joins TRBV9 to TRBJ1-2, with 7 bases that match TRBD1. V trimming: 3 bases; J trimming: 3 bases; junction bases outside the gene matches: 5. CDR3 length equals 14 residues. Looked up from germline, CDR1 is SGDLS and CDR2 is YYNGEE. CDR3 amino acids: CASSAGTVYYGYTF. In nucleotides, the CDR3 is TGTGCCAGCAGCGCCGGGACAGTTTACTATGGCTACACCTTC.

This chain connects TRBV13 to TRBJ2-7; the match to TRBD2 covers 10 bases. The trim removed 6 bases at V and 1 base at J, leaving 9 bases unmatched. The germline V gene encodes CDR1 PRHDT and CDR2 FYEKMQ (reference sequence). The CDR3 has 16 amino acids. This chain's CDR3 is CASSSTTSGRSYEQYF. The CDR3 coding sequence is TGTGCCAGCAGTTCGACGACTAGCGGGCGATCCTACGAGCAGTACTTC.